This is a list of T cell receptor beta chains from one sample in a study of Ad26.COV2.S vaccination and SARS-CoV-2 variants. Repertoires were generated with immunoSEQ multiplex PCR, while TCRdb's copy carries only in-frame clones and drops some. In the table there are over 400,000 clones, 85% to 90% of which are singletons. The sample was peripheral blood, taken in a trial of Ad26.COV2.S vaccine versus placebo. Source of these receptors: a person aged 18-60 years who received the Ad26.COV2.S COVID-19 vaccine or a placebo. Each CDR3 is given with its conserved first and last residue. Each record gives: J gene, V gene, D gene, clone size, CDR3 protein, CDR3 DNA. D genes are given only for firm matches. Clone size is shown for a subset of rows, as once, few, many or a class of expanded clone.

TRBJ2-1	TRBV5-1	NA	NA	CASSLVPSRGGEQFF	TGCGCCAGCAGCTTGGTGCCTTCCCGGGGAGGTGAGCAGTTCTTC
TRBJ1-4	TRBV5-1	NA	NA	CASSEGRGDEKLFF	TGCGCCAGCAGCGAGGGCAGGGGTGATGAAAAACTGTTTTTT
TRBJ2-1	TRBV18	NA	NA	CASSPPRSGRSYNEQFF	TGTGCCAGCTCCCCCCCCCGTAGCGGCCGCTCCTACAATGAGCAGTTCTTC
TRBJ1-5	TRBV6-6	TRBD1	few	CASSYYRGSNQPQHF	TGTGCCAGCAGTTACTACAGGGGCAGCAATCAGCCCCAGCATTTT
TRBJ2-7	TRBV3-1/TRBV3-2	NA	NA	CASSPSIVYEQYF	TGTGCCAGCAGCCCCTCGATAGTTTACGAGCAGTACTTC
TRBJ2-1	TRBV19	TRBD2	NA	CASSIFAGASYNEQFF	TGTGCCAGTAGTATTTTCGCGGGAGCCTCCTACAATGAGCAGTTCTTC
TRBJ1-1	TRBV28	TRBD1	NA	CASRSTTSHDRVEAFF	TGTGCCAGCAGGTCAACGACCAGCCACGACAGGGTTGAAGCTTTCTTT
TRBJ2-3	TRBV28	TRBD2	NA	CASSRRLAMSTDTQYF	TGTGCCAGCAGTCGTCGACTAGCGATGTCCACAGATACGCAGTATTTT
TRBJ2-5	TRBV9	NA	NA	CASSSRLGETQYF	TGTGCCAGCAGCTCTCGACTCGGGGAGACCCAGTACTTC
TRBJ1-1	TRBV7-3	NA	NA	CASSLTSAGEAFF	TGTGCCAGCAGCTTAACGTCCGCTGGTGAAGCTTTCTTT
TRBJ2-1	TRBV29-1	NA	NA	CSVEGKGLYNEQFF	TGCAGCGTTGAGGGGAAGGGCCTCTACAATGAGCAGTTCTTC
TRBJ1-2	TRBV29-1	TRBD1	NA	CSVGPTGQTGGYTF	TGCAGCGTTGGTCCGACAGGGCAAACGGGTGGCTACACCTTC
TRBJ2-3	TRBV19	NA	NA	CASSIRGAVTDTQYF	TGTGCCAGTAGTATCCGGGGGGCCGTAACAGATACGCAGTATTTT
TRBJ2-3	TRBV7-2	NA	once	CASSLSGFQADTQYF	TGTGCCAGCAGCTTATCGGGCTTCCAGGCAGATACGCAGTATTTT
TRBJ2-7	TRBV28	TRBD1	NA	CASSSWDRRSSYEQYF	TGTGCCAGCAGCTCATGGGACAGAAGATCCTCCTACGAGCAGTACTTC
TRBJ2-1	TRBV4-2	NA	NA	CASSHLADSSYNEQFF	TGTGCCAGCAGCCATCTAGCCGATAGCTCCTACAATGAGCAGTTCTTC
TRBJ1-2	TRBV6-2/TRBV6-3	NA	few	CASSSPDGYGYTF	TGTGCCAGCAGTTCACCGGACGGCTATGGCTACACCTTC
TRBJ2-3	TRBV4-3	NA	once	CASSQAVAGTDTQYF	TGCGCCAGCAGCCAAGCCGTCGCGGGGACAGATACGCAGTATTTT
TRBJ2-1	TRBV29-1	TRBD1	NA	CSVVWTGVSEQFF	TGCAGCGTTGTCTGGACAGGGGTTTCTGAGCAGTTCTTC
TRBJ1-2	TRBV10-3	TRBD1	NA	CAIRVDRGQNYGYTF	TGTGCCATCAGGGTTGACAGGGGGCAAAACTATGGCTACACCTTC
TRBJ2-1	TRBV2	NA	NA	CASSQQIRTYNEQFF	TGTGCCAGCAGTCAACAGATAAGGACCTACAATGAGCAGTTCTTC
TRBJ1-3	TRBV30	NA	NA	CAWGDAGNTIYF	TGTGCCTGGGGGGACGCTGGAAACACCATATATTTT
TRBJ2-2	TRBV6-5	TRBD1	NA	CASRRQGNIGELFF	TGTGCCAGCAGGAGACAGGGGAATATCGGGGAGCTGTTTTTT
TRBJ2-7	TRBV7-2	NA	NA	CASSSPGGEQYF	TGTGCCAGCAGCTCCCCCGGTGGGGAGCAGTACTTC
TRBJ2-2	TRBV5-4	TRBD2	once	CASSLPSGSTGELFF	TGTGCCAGCAGCTTGCCTAGCGGAAGTACCGGGGAGCTGTTTTTT